What follows describes a single T cell receptor beta chain. Its antigen is as yet unknown. The data were taken from a study of CD4 T cells in relation to SARS-CoV-2 and coronaviruses. Study-wide background: Crossreactive spike epitopes shared across donors were mapped to their HLA restriction. Findings and caveats of the study: According to naive versus memory sequencing, detected responses are memory recall, not newly primed. In roughly 61% of donors, memory CD4+ clonotypes crossrecognized SARS-CoV-2 and at least one common cold coronavirus spike.

The CDR3 contains 17 residues. Germline CDR1 and CDR2: LGHDT and YNNKEL (reference sequence). Trimming removed 4 bases at V and 4 bases at J, with 21 bases between. Uncultured naive and memory CD4+ T cells supplied DNA for deep TCR-beta sequencing. Generated by immunoSEQ multiplex PCR, the TCRdb table keeps only in-frame clones and is missing some. The sample has 65,000 or so clones, about 94% seen once; the top ten hold around 0.15%. The unexposed donors gave CD4+ T cells in about 2011-2018, prior to COVID-19. Sequencing input: naive CD4+ T cells from PBMCs. The subset here: naive CD4+ T cells isolated by negative enrichment. The receptor comes from a human donor in good health. V is TRBV3-1 (or the pseudogene TRBV3-2) and J is TRBJ2-3; the D is unclear. The CDR3 loop reads CASSPSPEGPPADTQYF. DNA of the CDR3: TGTGCCAGCAGCCCATCCCCCGAAGGACCCCCCGCAGATACGCAGTATTTT.